The TCR beta chain described here comes from a study of blood T cell repertoires in COVID-19. For the study at large: The samples span acute and convalescent COVID-19 from the United States, Italy and Spain.

Produced via immunoSEQ multiplex PCR; TCRdb's table is partial and in-frame only. In the table there are some 300,000 clones, about 91% of which are singletons. Recruitment covered about 25 US areas and drew participants whose ages spanned roughly 18 to 100 years. Per germline, CDR1 KGHSH and CDR2 LQKENI. V shed 3 bases, J shed 3 bases, and the junction held 6 bases outside the gene matches. The CDR3 is 15 residues long. The specimen sequenced was PBMCs or T cells enriched from blood (not recorded which). The chain joins TRBV18 to TRBJ1-2; 8 nucleotides match TRBD1. This TCR came from a woman in her 40s who had recovered from COVID-19. The CDR3 DNA reads as TGTGCCAGCTCACCCGTGACAGGGGCGGACTATGGCTACACCTTC. Encoded protein: CASSPVTGADYGYTF.